This TCR beta chain was captured by sequencing in a study of blood T cell repertoires in COVID-19. Those designated as exposed participants met a COVID-19 case within 2 weeks before study entry. Authors' analysis steps: It was from reference gene primer amplification that nucleated cell counts were estimated. The method was immunoSEQ multiplex PCR; TCRdb's version includes in-frame clones alone and lacks a portion of them. D and trimming were read from the DNA, whereas the V and J calls and clone size are those reported in that table. There are over 130,000 clones in the sample; more than 80% occur only once, and 1.6% lies in the top ten. From germline, CDR1 is SGHNT and CDR2 YENEEA. V was clipped by 5 bases and J by 11 bases, with 18 bases between them. The CDR3 spans 13 residues.

The gene calls are TRBV11-3 and TRBJ1-1; tentatively, D is TRBD1 (6 bases). This TCR was sampled from a woman between 18 and 30 years old who had been exposed to COVID-19. Sequencing used PBMCs or T cells enriched from blood (not recorded which). CDR3 coding DNA: TGTGCCAGCAGCCCGTCGGGGGGCGCTTTCGCTTTCTTT. Its protein product is CASSPSGGAFAFF.